A single sample gave rise to the 20 T cell receptor beta chains below, sequenced in a study of cytomegalovirus exposure and HLA in healthy donors. The PCR was carried out with 60 Vbeta primers and 13 Jbeta primers. The method was immunoSEQ multiplex PCR; TCRdb's version includes in-frame clones alone and lacks a portion of them. The sample lists more than 80,000 clones, over 55% occurring once. The sequencing input was PBMCs. These receptors all come from a female donor in good health and CMV-seronegative.

The table lists this clone with a few counts. The genes are TRBV18 and TRBJ2-7, with TRBD2 matching over 10 bases. The CDR3 consists of 14 residues. In germline, CDR1 is KGHSH, CDR2 LQKENI. The ends lost 4 bases at V and 3 bases at J; junction bases unmatched: 3. Here the CDR3 DNA reads TGTGCCAGCTCACTTAGCGGGAGGTACTACGAGCAGTACTTC. Translating gives CASSLSGRYYEQYF.

This clone was seen just once. The chain uses TRBV16 and TRBJ1-5; a possible D gene is TRBD1 (6 bases). CDR1 is KGHSY and CDR2 is FQNENV in the germline V gene. V gave up 1 base and J gave up 1 base, with 14 bases separating them. The CDR3 is made up of 17 amino acids. The CDR3 region is CASSQYNTGQSNQPQHF. The CDR3 DNA reads as TGTGCCAGCAGCCAATATAATACAGGGCAGAGCAATCAGCCCCAGCATTTT.

This clone was seen a handful of times. The V gene is TRBV15, the J gene TRBJ1-1; D gene uncertain. Germline-derived CDR1 and CDR2 are LNHNV and YYDKDF (reference sequence). V was trimmed by 2 bases and J by 0 bases, leaving 7 bases between them. The CDR3 totals 14 residues. As DNA, the CDR3 is TGTGCCACCAGCAGATCTCAGGTGAACACTGAAGCTTTCTTT. Translated, it gives CATSRSQVNTEAFF.

The gene calls are TRBV4-1 and TRBJ2-1, with D unresolved. The CDR3 length is 15 residues. Germline V gene data show CDR1 as MGHRA and CDR2 as YSYEKL. Deletions cut 4 bases from V and 0 bases from J, with 10 bases between. As DNA, the CDR3 is TGCGCCAGCAGCCTAGAGTTTAGCTCCTACAATGAGCAGTTCTTC. Its protein is CASSLEFSSYNEQFF.

This chain links TRBV27 with TRBJ1-4, with D unresolved. From germline, CDR1 is MNHEY and CDR2 SMNVEV (reference sequence). This CDR3 region has 13 residues. V gave up 3 bases and J gave up 7 bases, with 9 bases separating them. The CDR3 DNA follows: TGTGCCAGCAGTTTTGGAGGAGGTGAAAAACTGTTTTTT. Translating gives CASSFGGGEKLFF. Full variable domain (missing parts from reference TRBV27 and TRBJ1-4): EAQVTQNPRYLITVTGKKLTVTCSQNMNHEYMSWYRQDPGLGLRQIYYSMNVEVTDKGDVPEGYKVSRKEKRNFPLILESPSPNQTSLYFCASSFGGGEKLFFGSGTQLSVL.

This clone was detected once. V usage is TRBV18 and J usage is TRBJ1-5; D possibly corresponds to TRBD1 (6 bases). The V end was cut by 2 bases, the J end by 1 base, with 18 bases between. Germline V gene sequence: CDR1 KGHSH, CDR2 LQKENI. The CDR3 is 18 residues long. The CDR3 region is CASSPGEQGIRSNQPQHF. As DNA, the CDR3 is TGTGCCAGCTCACCAGGGGAACAGGGTATTAGGAGCAATCAGCCCCAGCATTTT. Full variable domain (rest looked up from reference TRBV18 and TRBJ1-5): NAGVMQNPRHLVRRRGQEARLRCSPMKGHSHVYWYRQLPEEGLKFMVYLQKENIIDESGMPKERFSAEFPKEGPSILRIQQVVRGDSAAYFCASSPGEQGIRSNQPQHFGDGTRLSIL.

This chain joins TRBV6-5 and TRBJ2-7; 9 bases align to TRBD2. Germline assignment: CDR1 MNHEY and CDR2 SVGAGI. With 5 bases clipped from V and 5 bases from J, the junction kept 4 bases outside the gene matches. The CDR3 runs 13 residues. CDR3 sequence (DNA): TGTGCCAGCAGTGCGGGGGGGGCGGACGAGCAGTACTTC. Translating it yields CASSAGGADEQYF.

The V and J genes are TRBV29-1 and TRBJ2-2; a possible D gene is TRBD1 (6 bases). Germline lookup yields CDR1 SQVTM and CDR2 ANQGSEA. This CDR3 comprises 13 residues. V was cut by 3 bases and J by 4 bases, with 9 bases left in between. CDR3 amino acids: CSVETDSTGELFF. The CDR3 DNA reads as TGCAGCGTTGAGACGGACAGCACCGGGGAGCTGTTTTTT.

This clone was counted between two and nine times. The chain is built from TRBV9 and TRBJ1-1; 8 nucleotides line up with TRBD1. The ends lost 0 bases at V and 0 bases at J; junction bases unmatched: 1. CDR3 length equals 15 residues. CDR1 is SGDLS, CDR2 YYNGEE, per germline. The CDR3 sequence is CASSVVQGVNTEAFF. CDR3 nucleotides: TGTGCCAGCAGCGTAGTACAGGGGGTGAACACTGAAGCTTTCTTT.

This clone appeared once. The chain uses TRBV30 and TRBJ1-5; 9 positions match TRBD1. This CDR3 contains 16 residues. V lost 1 base and J lost 5; bases outside the gene matches: 9. CDR1 is GTSNPN and CDR2 is SVGIG in the germline V gene (reference sequence). DNA for the CDR3: TGTGCCTGGAGTGCACCTAGGACAGGGGATTATCAGCCCCAGCATTTT. It translates to CAWSAPRTGDYQPQHF.

The chain uses TRBV19 and TRBJ2-5, with D hard to call. The CDR3 covers 14 residues. Germline-derived CDR1 and CDR2 are LNHDA and SQIVND (reference sequence). The V end was cut by 3 bases, the J end by 1 base, with 9 bases between. The CDR3 is CASSIGSGQETQYF. As DNA, the CDR3 is TGTGCCAGTAGTATTGGCTCGGGCCAAGAGACCCAGTACTTC.

The rearrangement uses TRBV19 and TRBJ1-1; D is possibly TRBD1 (6 bases). This CDR3 region has 15 residues. The germline gives CDR1 LNHDA, CDR2 SQIVND (reference sequence). V lost 5 bases to trimming and J lost 5 bases, with 18 bases between them. CDR3 sequence: CASSPTAPGVTEAFF. CDR3 sequence (DNA): TGTGCCAGTAGTCCCACCGCGCCAGGGGTAACTGAAGCTTTCTTT.

This rearrangement joins TRBV7-2 to TRBJ1-2; 7 nucleotides match TRBD1. V dropped 1 base and J dropped 5; count of bases not matched to a gene: 4. The CDR3 runs 14 residues. The germline CDR1 and CDR2 sequences are SGHTA and FQGNSA. CDR3 nucleotide sequence: TGTGCCAGCAGCTTAGAACCAGGGGGATATGGCTACACCTTC. This gives the protein CASSLEPGGYGYTF. The full variable domain, completed using reference TRBV7-2 and TRBJ1-2, is GAGVSQSPSNKVTEKGKDVELRCDPISGHTALYWYRQSLGQGLEFLIYFQGNSAPDKSGLPSDRFSAERTGGSVSTLTIQRTQQEDSAVYLCASSLEPGGYGYTFGSGTRLTVV.

CDR3 sequence: CASSLEGRRETQYF. DNA of the CDR3: TGTGCCAGCAGTTTAGAGGGCCGTCGGGAGACCCAGTACTTC. This chain connects TRBV27 to TRBJ2-5, with a possible D match to TRBD2 (5 bases). Trimming cost V 2 bases and J 5 bases, with 12 bases left between them. This CDR3 region has 14 residues. Germline V CDR1 and CDR2: MNHEY, SMNVEV (reference sequence).

The chain has TRBV6-1 and TRBJ2-4, with a possible D match to TRBD1 (5 bases). From germline, CDR1 is MNHNS and CDR2 SASEGT. The V end lost 3 bases, the J end lost 9 bases, and 18 bases lay between the germline ends. The CDR3 contains 15 residues. The CDR3 here is CASSEVKGWNGIQYF. The CDR3, as DNA: TGTGCCAGCAGTGAGGTCAAGGGGTGGAACGGCATTCAGTACTTC.

This chain uses TRBV9 with TRBJ2-1; 7 nucleotides align to TRBD2. This CDR3 is 13 amino acids long. Germline loops: CDR1 SGDLS, CDR2 YYNGEE. With 4 bases clipped from V and 9 bases from J, the junction kept 7 bases outside the gene matches. In DNA form, the CDR3 reads TGTGCCAGCAGCCTTGATTTAGCGGGTGAGCAGTTCTTC. Amino acid sequence: CASSLDLAGEQFF.

This clone was seen only a few times. The chain carries TRBV4-1 and TRBJ1-1; D unclear. V was clipped by 4 bases and J by 0 bases, with 12 bases between them. Germline V CDR1 and CDR2: MGHRA, YSYEKL. The CDR3 has 15 amino acids. The CDR3 sequence: CASSPLWAMNTEAFF. In DNA, the CDR3 is TGCGCCAGCAGCCCGCTGTGGGCCATGAACACTGAAGCTTTCTTT.

In nucleotides, the CDR3 is TGTGCCAGCAGTGAACCTTTAGGACTAGCGGTATACAATGAGCAGTTCTTC. Translating gives CASSEPLGLAVYNEQFF. The chain joins TRBV6-1 to TRBJ2-1; 10 bases are a match to TRBD2. Trimming at V came to 2 bases and at J to 4 bases, leaving 8 bases not matched to a gene. The germline CDR1 and CDR2 sequences are MNHNS and SASEGT. The CDR3 loop spans 17 amino acids.

J is TRBJ2-3 and V is TRBV29-1; D perhaps matches TRBD1 (5 bases). Germline values: CDR1 SQVTM, CDR2 ANQGSEA. V dropped 4 bases and J dropped 2 bases, with 10 bases sitting between them. This CDR3 contains 13 residues. CDR3 residues: CSVGQPTTDTQYF. As DNA, the CDR3 is TGCAGCGTTGGACAGCCCACCACAGATACGCAGTATTTT.

This chain links TRBV4-1 with TRBJ1-4; 9 nucleotides line up with TRBD1. CDR1 and CDR2 (germline): MGHRA, YSYEKL. V shed 2 bases, J shed 7 bases, and the junction held 14 bases outside the gene matches. The CDR3 loop spans 18 amino acids. CDR3 nucleotide sequence: TGCGCCAGCAGCCAATCCGTTCTCCTGAGGACAGGGGCTGAAAAACTGTTTTTT. It yields the protein CASSQSVLLRTGAEKLFF.